Listed below are T cell receptor beta chains from one sample, sequenced in a study of blood T cell dynamics during melanoma immunotherapy. Sequencing used immunoSEQ multiplex PCR; TCRdb keeps in-frame clones, though not all of them. The sample holds fewer than 9,500 clones, about four fifths seen once. The sample here was blood, taken from a patient treated with checkpoint blockade. The receptors shown here come from a human donor with melanoma. Both conserved end residues are part of each CDR3. Fields, in order: D gene, clone size, V gene, J gene, CDR3 length, CDR3 DNA, CDR3 protein. The D gene is left open where the match is weak. Part of the rows lack a size; the others show once, few, many or a class for expanded clones.

-	-	TRBV6-6	TRBJ2-7	12	TGTGCCAGCAGCTTAGGGGGAAACGAGCAGTACTTC	CASSLGGNEQYF
-	-	TRBV18	TRBJ1-6	13	TGTGCCAGCTCACCTGGACCGGATTCACCCCTCCACTTT	CASSPGPDSPLHF
TRBD2	-	TRBV9	TRBJ2-5	15	TGTGCCAGCAGCGATAGCGGGGGGGCCGAGGAGACCCAGTACTTC	CASSDSGGAEETQYF
-	-	TRBV6-6	TRBJ1-1	14	TGTGCCAGCACCCAAATGGGCCACCGAGGTGAAGCTTTCTTT	CASTQMGHRGEAFF
-	-	TRBV7-9	TRBJ2-1	14	TGTGCCAGCAGCCCCCGACCCAGTACGGAGGAGCAGTTCTTC	CASSPRPSTEEQFF
-	once	TRBV28	TRBJ1-4	13	TGTGCCAGCAGCCGGGACACTAATGAAAAACTGTTTTTT	CASSRDTNEKLFF
-	-	TRBV4-1	TRBJ1-4	15	TGCGCCAGCAGCCAAGGTACACTGGGGTATGAAAAACTGTTTTTT	CASSQGTLGYEKLFF
-	-	TRBV4-1	TRBJ2-7	15	TGCGCCAGCAGCCAAGAAGCAGTAGACTATAACGAGCAGTACTTC	CASSQEAVDYNEQYF
-	-	TRBV7-3	TRBJ2-2	15	TGTGCCAGCAGCTTAACGAGGAGTTTCGGCGGGGAGCTGTTTTTT	CASSLTRSFGGELFF
-	-	TRBV5-4	TRBJ1-2	16	TGTGCCAGCAGTCCGGGACCCCTCGCCAATAACTATGGCTACACCTTC	CASSPGPLANNYGYTF
-	-	TRBV7-2	TRBJ1-2	13	TGTGCCAGCAGCTTAGTCGGGAACTATGGCTACACCTTC	CASSLVGNYGYTF
-	-	TRBV5-8	TRBJ1-5	15	TGTGCCAGCACTAGAGCCGCGATCCTTAATCAGCCCCAGCATTTT	CASTRAAILNQPQHF
-	-	TRBV6-5	TRBJ2-1	14	TGTGCCAGCAGTTACTCGAAGGACCCCAATGAGCAGTTCTTC	CASSYSKDPNEQFF
TRBD2	-	TRBV5-1	TRBJ2-5	14	TGCGCCAGCAGCTCAGGACTAGGGGAAGAGACCCAGTACTTC	CASSSGLGEETQYF
TRBD1	-	TRBV29-1	TRBJ2-7	13	TGCAGCGTTGTTAGACAGGGGGCAGGCGAGCAGTACTTC	CSVVRQGAGEQYF
-	few	TRBV7-3	TRBJ2-7	13	TGTGCCAGCAGCCGAGACGGACAATACGAGCAGTACTTC	CASSRDGQYEQYF
-	-	TRBV5-1	TRBJ2-3	15	TGCGCCAGCAGCTTAACAGGAGATAAGGGAGATACGCAGTATTTT	CASSLTGDKGDTQYF
-	-	TRBV2	TRBJ1-4	15	TGTGCCAGCAGGGAAAGGTCCGGACTCTATGAAAAACTGTTTTTT	CASRERSGLYEKLFF
-	-	TRBV5-4	TRBJ1-5	13	TGTGCCAGCAGCAGGACGGGGACTCAGCCCCAGCATTTT	CASSRTGTQPQHF
-	-	TRBV7-2	TRBJ2-3	13	TGTGCCAGCAGCTTGGACCCAACAGATACGCAGTATTTT	CASSLDPTDTQYF
TRBD1	-	TRBV7-6	TRBJ1-3	15	TGTGCCAGCAGCTCCCCAGGGGGCTCTGGAAACACCATATATTTT	CASSSPGGSGNTIYF
TRBD2	-	TRBV30	TRBJ2-3	16	TGTGCCTGGAGGGTCGGGGGGGCCTTCAGCACAGATACGCAGTATTTT	CAWRVGGAFSTDTQYF
-	-	TRBV28	TRBJ1-4	13	TGTGCCAGCAGTTTGGGGGCGCATGAAAAACTGTTTTTT	CASSLGAHEKLFF
-	-	TRBV6-5	TRBJ1-5	15	TGTGCCAGCAGTTACAGGGGTGTGAGCAATCAGCCCCAGCATTTT	CASSYRGVSNQPQHF
TRBD1	once	TRBV5-1	TRBJ1-6	15	TGCGCCAGCAGCTCTGGACAGGGAAGATTCTCACCCCTCCACTTT	CASSSGQGRFSPLHF
-	-	TRBV14	TRBJ2-5	14	TGTGCCAGCAGCCAAGAGCTGGGGATCGAGACCCAGTACTTC	CASSQELGIETQYF
-	-	TRBV6-6	TRBJ1-3	15	TGTGCCAGCAGACTGACCGGAGGCTCTGGAAACACCATATATTTT	CASRLTGGSGNTIYF
-	-	TRBV7-9	TRBJ2-5	14	TGTGCCAGCAGCCCCCCCCGGGGTTGGGCGACCCAGTACTTC	CASSPPRGWATQYF
-	once	TRBV4-1	TRBJ2-7	14	TGCGCCAGCAGCCTCACAGGGAGCTCCTACGAGCAGTACTTC	CASSLTGSSYEQYF
TRBD1	-	TRBV19	TRBJ1-5	16	TGTGCCAGTAGTATGAACAGGGGGCCCTCCAATCAGCCCCAGCATTTT	CASSMNRGPSNQPQHF
-	-	TRBV7-2	TRBJ2-2	12	TGTGCCAGCAGCTTATTCTCCGGGGAGCTGTTTTTT	CASSLFSGELFF
TRBD1	once	TRBV5-3	TRBJ2-7	15	TGTGCCAGAAGCTTGGGGGGACAGGGTTCGTACGAGCAGTACTTC	CARSLGGQGSYEQYF
TRBD1	-	TRBV7-2	TRBJ2-5	14	TGTGCCAGCAGCTTAGTGTCAGGGGGCGAAGAGCAGTACTTC	CASSLVSGGEEQYF
-	-	TRBV5-4	TRBJ2-2	13	TGTGCCAGCAGCCTAAAGACCACCGGGGAGCTGTTTTTT	CASSLKTTGELFF
-	once	TRBV5-1	TRBJ1-6	16	TGCGCCAGCAGCCCCACGGGATTAGGAAGGAATTCACCCCTCCACTTT	CASSPTGLGRNSPLHF
TRBD2	once	TRBV2	TRBJ2-5	17	TGTGCCAGCAGTGAAGCGCTGAGGCTAGCGGGGGTGGAGACCCAGTACTTC	CASSEALRLAGVETQYF
TRBD1	-	TRBV7-2	TRBJ2-7	15	TGTGCCAGCAGCTTAGTTGGACAGGTGATATACGAGCAGTACTTC	CASSLVGQVIYEQYF
TRBD1	-	TRBV7-6	TRBJ1-5	20	TGTGCCAGCAGCCCTCGCGCCGATCGGACAGGGTTTTTTGGCAATCAGCCCCAGCATTTT	CASSPRADRTGFFGNQPQHF
-	-	TRBV18	TRBJ2-7	11	TGTGCCAGCTCGGGGGGATACGAGCAGTACTTC	CASSGGYEQYF
-	-	TRBV9	TRBJ2-5	14	TGTGCCAGCAGCGTAGAGGGTCTCCAAGAGACCCAGTACTTC	CASSVEGLQETQYF
-	-	TRBV28	TRBJ2-1	13	TGTGCCAGCAGCAGCCCCGAGGGGACCTTGCCGTTCTTC	CASSSPEGTLPFF
TRBD2	-	TRBV27	TRBJ2-1	17	TGTGCCAGCAGTTTACATCCGACTAGCGACTCCTACAATGAGCAGTTCTTC	CASSLHPTSDSYNEQFF
TRBD2	-	TRBV5-1	TRBJ2-7	14	TGCGCCAGCAGCTCTATAGCGGGGAGCTACGAGCAGTACTTC	CASSSIAGSYEQYF
-	-	TRBV4-2	TRBJ1-6	15	TGTGCCAGCAGCTCAGCGGGGCAGAGTATTGCACCCCTCCACTTT	CASSSAGQSIAPLHF
-	once	TRBV5-1	TRBJ2-3	13	TGCGCCAGCAGCCGGGACACTGATAATACGCAGTATTTT	CASSRDTDNTQYF
TRBD1	-	TRBV4-2	TRBJ2-3	17	TGTGCCAGCAGCCAATTCGGACAGGGGGGAGGCACAGATACGCAGTATTTT	CASSQFGQGGGTDTQYF
TRBD2	-	TRBV7-8	TRBJ2-3	15	TGTGCCAGCAGCTCTAGCGGGGGGATCACAGATACGCAGTATTTT	CASSSSGGITDTQYF
-	-	TRBV7-2	TRBJ1-6	15	TGTGCCAGCAGCTTAGAGCACAGTTATAATTCACCCCTCCACTTT	CASSLEHSYNSPLHF
-	once	TRBV2	TRBJ2-3	11	TGTGCCAGCAGTGCATTAGATACGCAGTATTTT	CASSALDTQYF
TRBD1	-	TRBV6-1	TRBJ2-5	15	TGTGCCAGCAGTGACCAGACAGGGGGGCAAGAGACCCAGTACTTC	CASSDQTGGQETQYF
TRBD1	-	TRBV2	TRBJ2-3	18	TGTGCCAGCAGTGAACACCACCTCGCTACAGGGGGCACAGATACGCAGTATTTT	CASSEHHLATGGTDTQYF
-	-	TRBV2	TRBJ2-6	15	TGTGCCAGCAGTGGACAGCGCTCTGGGGCCAACGTCCTGACTTTC	CASSGQRSGANVLTF
TRBD2	once	TRBV5-4	TRBJ2-5	17	TGTGCCAGCAGCCCGGGGGCTAGCGGGGGGGCGAGAGAGACCCAGTACTTC	CASSPGASGGARETQYF
-	-	TRBV6-5	TRBJ1-6	12	TGTGCCAGCAGTGATTATAATTCACCCCTCCACTTT	CASSDYNSPLHF
-	-	TRBV2	TRBJ1-4	15	TGTGCCAGCAGTGAAAGCACTACAACTAATGAAAAACTGTTTTTT	CASSESTTTNEKLFF
-	-	TRBV30	TRBJ1-3	13	TGTGCCTGGAGGATCGTGAGTGGAAACACCATATATTTT	CAWRIVSGNTIYF
TRBD1	few	TRBV2	TRBJ2-7	14	TGTGCCAGCAGGAAAGAGGGGGCGTCCTACGAGCAGTACTTC	CASRKEGASYEQYF
TRBD1	-	TRBV7-8	TRBJ2-7	11	TGTGCCAGCAGGTACGGACAGGAAATGTACTTC	CASRYGQEMYF